The 26 T cell receptor beta chains presented below share a single source sample, sequenced in a study of blood T cell repertoires in COVID-19. TCRdb's table, derived via immunoSEQ multiplex PCR, lists solely in-frame clones and lacks some. This table holds approximately 250,000 clones, 70% to 90% found once. Sequenced material: PBMCs or T cells enriched from blood (not recorded which). All receptors come from a woman in her thirties or forties with acute COVID-19.

The chain is built from TRBV12-5 and TRBJ2-7; 10 nucleotides line up with TRBD2. The CDR3 sequence is 20 residues long. CDR1 is LGHNT and CDR2 is FRNRAP in the germline V gene. Trimming took 0 bases from V and 5 from J; bases not matched to a gene: 19. The CDR3 coding sequence is TGTGCTAGTGGTTTGGTACTCACGTCTATACGAGCGGGGGGGTACCACGAGCAGTACTTC. This codes for CASGLVLTSIRAGGYHEQYF.

The genes are TRBV11-3 and TRBJ1-1, with unresolved D. V gave up 7 bases and J gave up 4 bases, with 7 bases separating them. Germline V lookup: CDR1 SGHNT, CDR2 YENEEA. There are 11 residues in the CDR3. CDR3 sequence reads: CASTPGTEAFF. CDR3 in DNA: TGTGCCAGCACCCCGGGCACTGAAGCTTTCTTT.

The CDR3: CAWNTGTSNRYEQYV. Here the CDR3 DNA reads TGTGCCTGGAACACCGGGACTAGCAATCGCTACGAGCAGTACGTC. The chain couples TRBV30 to TRBJ2-7; 9 bases map to TRBD2. Germline assignment: CDR1 GTSNPN and CDR2 SVGIG (reference sequence). The CDR3 length is 15 residues. Losses at the gene ends were 4 bases for V and 3 bases for J; bases not matched to a gene: 10.

The genes are TRBV4-2 and TRBJ2-5; TRBD2 matches at 9 bases. The CDR3 is 16 residues long. In germline, CDR1 is LGHNA, CDR2 YNFKEQ. The junction had 10 bases not matched to a gene; V was cut back by 3 bases and J by 5 bases. The CDR3 DNA reads TGTGCCAGCAGCCAGGACGCGGCTAGCGGGGTGGAGACCCAGTACTTC. Translating it yields CASSQDAASGVETQYF.

The chain employs TRBV29-1 and TRBJ1-1, with D maybe TRBD1 (6 bases). Deletions cut 6 bases from V and 1 base from J, with 12 bases between. This CDR3 has 13 residues. Germline lookup yields CDR1 SQVTM and CDR2 ANQGSEA. The DNA of the CDR3 is TGCAGCGTGAACAGGGTGGAGAACACTGAAGCTTTCTTT. Translated: CSVNRVENTEAFF.

This chain links TRBV24-1 with TRBJ1-5; TRBD1 might be the D (6 bases). This CDR3 has 12 residues. V lost 0 bases and J lost 14, with 10 bases in between. Germline CDR1 is KGHDR and CDR2 is SFDVKD. The CDR3 DNA follows: TGTGCCACCAGTGATTTGACAGGGTACGAGCATTTT. Protein: CATSDLTGYEHF.

This chain uses TRBV24-1 with TRBJ1-5; 7 positions agree with TRBD1. Germline V gene sequence: CDR1 KGHDR, CDR2 SFDVKD. This CDR3 spans 13 amino acids. V was clipped by 9 bases and J by 4 bases; unmatched bases: 5. The CDR3 loop is CATGDRDNQPQHF. The CDR3 DNA reads as TGTGCCACCGGAGACAGGGATAATCAGCCCCAGCATTTT.

The chain has TRBV18 and TRBJ1-4; D ambiguous. Germline V gene data show CDR1 as KGHSH and CDR2 as LQKENI. The CDR3 is 16 residues long. V was cut by 2 bases and J by 2 bases, with 12 bases left in between. CDR3 protein: CASSPSRGYTNEKLFF. In nucleotides, the CDR3 is TGTGCCAGCTCACCATCCCGCGGGTATACTAATGAAAAACTGTTTTTT.

The chain has TRBV5-4 and TRBJ2-7, with 8 bases that match TRBD1. The V gene's germline CDR1 is SGHNT and CDR2 YYREEE (reference sequence). Trimming removed 4 bases from V and 3 bases from J; junction bases left unmatched: 9. CDR3 length: 15 residues. The CDR3 nucleotides are TGTGCCAGCAGCGCGCGCCGGACAGGGTTCTACGAGCAGTACGTC. Translating gives CASSARRTGFYEQYV.

The chain combines TRBV20-1 with TRBJ2-2; D is undetermined. With 3 bases removed from V and 2 bases from J, the gap between germline ends came to 13 bases. The CDR3 has 15 amino acids. CDR1 is DFQATT and CDR2 is SNEGSKA in the germline V gene (reference sequence). In DNA, the CDR3 is TGCAGTGCTAGTCCGGGTGTCTTCAACACCGGGGAGCTGTTTTTT. Translated, it gives CSASPGVFNTGELFF.

For the CDR3, the DNA is TGTGCCAGCAGCCCCACTGGGAGGGTAGCGGAAAAACTGTTTTTT. It is translated as CASSPTGRVAEKLFF. This chain links TRBV7-2 with TRBJ1-4; D is unclear. The CDR3 sequence is 15 residues long. Trimming pared 5 bases from V and 8 bases from J, leaving 18 bases between. Per the germline V gene, CDR1 is SGHTA and CDR2 is FQGNSA.

V gene TRBV7-2 combines with J gene TRBJ2-7; TRBD2 matches 14 bases. J lost 3 bases, V lost 3 bases, and 4 bases had no gene match. The germline V gene encodes CDR1 SGHTA and CDR2 FQGNSA. This CDR3 is 16 amino acids long. For the CDR3, the DNA is TGTGCCAGCAGCTTGACCGGGACTAGCGGGAGCTACGAGCAGTACGTC. Translation gives CASSLTGTSGSYEQYV.

The chain joins TRBV28 to TRBJ1-6; TRBD1 aligns across 9 bases. The CDR3 totals 16 residues. The trim removed 3 bases at V and 7 bases at J, leaving 7 bases unmatched. CDR1 is MDHEN and CDR2 is SYDVKM in the germline V gene. In DNA form, the CDR3 reads TGTGCCAGCAGTTTCACCGGGACAGGGCGGAATTCACCCCTCCACTTT. Amino acid sequence: CASSFTGTGRNSPLHF.

The chain has TRBV5-1 and TRBJ2-7, with 9 bases fitting TRBD1. The V and J ends lost 4 bases and 7 bases, in that order; junction bases with no gene match: 6. Germline V gene data show CDR1 as SGHRS and CDR2 as YFSETQ. CDR3 size: 13 residues. CDR3 region: CASSRDRVEEQYF. In nucleotides, the CDR3 is TGCGCCAGCAGCAGGGACAGGGTAGAAGAGCAGTACTTC.

V usage is TRBV24-1 and J usage is TRBJ2-2; D perhaps matches TRBD2 (5 bases). Germline loops: CDR1 KGHDR, CDR2 SFDVKD. Trimming took off 6 bases at V and 7 bases at J, with 14 bases between the two ends. The CDR3 runs to 14 residues. The CDR3 loop is CATSNEGWGGELFF. In DNA, the CDR3 is TGTGCCACCAGTAATGAGGGTTGGGGCGGGGAGCTGTTTTTT.

This clone was counted only a few times. The J gene is TRBJ1-1, the V gene TRBV7-2; 8 nucleotides line up with TRBD1. CDR1 is SGHTA, CDR2 FQGNSA, per germline. V gave up 1 base and J gave up 5 bases; unmatched junction bases: 3. The CDR3 runs to 14 residues. The CDR3 sequence: CASSLGGQATEAFF. The CDR3 nucleotides read TGTGCCAGCAGCTTAGGGGGACAGGCAACTGAAGCTTTCTTT.

The V and J genes are TRBV5-6 and TRBJ1-5; tentative D call: TRBD1 (5 bases). The ends were cut back, 3 bases at V and 6 bases at J, with 7 bases in the middle. CDR1 and CDR2 from the germline V gene are SGHDT and YYEEEE. The CDR3 has 12 amino acids. In nucleotides, the CDR3 is TGTGCCAGCAGCTCGGGGGGTCAGCCCCAGCATTTT. It codes for CASSSGGQPQHF.

The gene calls are TRBV2 and TRBJ1-2; 10 positions match TRBD1. V trimming: 6 bases; J trimming: 4 bases; junction bases outside the gene matches: 2. There are 13 residues in the CDR3. CDR1 and CDR2 (germline): SNHLY, FYNNEI. In nucleotides, the CDR3 is TGTGCCAGCAGGGGACAGGGGATCTATGGCTACACCTTC. Translated: CASRGQGIYGYTF.

The chain is built from TRBV13 and TRBJ2-7; D is unclear. CDR3 length: 13 residues. Germline-derived CDR1 and CDR2 are PRHDT and FYEKMQ (reference sequence). V was shortened by 6 bases and J by 1 base, with 10 bases between the two germline ends. CDR3 in amino acids: CASSTDGSYEQYV. The DNA of the CDR3 is TGTGCCAGCAGTACCGACGGGTCCTACGAGCAGTACGTC.

In regard to this clone: This sample also contains other DNA sequences that code for the same CDR3. The CDR3 nucleotides are TGTGCCAGCAGCCCGGGACTAGCGGGCACAGATACGCAGTATTTT. Its translation: CASSPGLAGTDTQYF. The chain employs TRBV6-5 and TRBJ2-3; 11 positions agree with TRBD2. This CDR3 is 15 amino acids long. Unmatched junction bases numbered 3, after V lost 6 bases and J lost 1 base. CDR1 and CDR2 (germline): MNHEY, SVGAGI.

Written as DNA, the CDR3 is TGTGCCAGCAGCGTAGTCCCTAGCGGGTTCTACAATGAGCAGTTCTTC. Encoded protein: CASSVVPSGFYNEQFF. The rearrangement uses TRBV9 and TRBJ2-1, with 8 bases identical to TRBD2. This CDR3 has 16 amino acids. V was clipped by 0 bases and J by 3 bases; unmatched bases: 5. Germline V gene lookup returns CDR1 SGDLS and CDR2 YYNGEE.

This rearrangement joins TRBV24-1 to TRBJ2-2, with 8 bases lining up with TRBD1. The CDR3 has 12 residues. In germline, CDR1 is KGHDR, CDR2 SFDVKD. V dropped 7 bases and J dropped 6; count of bases not matched to a gene: 0. CDR3 DNA sequence: TGTGCCACCAGGACAGGGGCCGGGGAGCTGTTTTTT. It yields the protein CATRTGAGELFF.

The rearrangement links TRBV28 to TRBJ1-6; 8 bases agree with TRBD1. Germline trimming cut 5 bases from V and 7 bases from J; bases unmatched to any gene: 7. From germline, CDR1 is MDHEN and CDR2 SYDVKM. The CDR3 is 15 amino acids. CDR3 sequence: CASSTGQVTNSPLHF. Here the CDR3 DNA reads TGTGCCAGCAGTACGGGACAGGTTACCAATTCACCCCTCCACTTT.

The chain employs TRBV7-2 and TRBJ1-1; a possible D gene is TRBD1 (6 bases). The ends were cut back, 5 bases at V and 5 bases at J, with 15 bases in the middle. Germline CDR1 and CDR2: SGHTA and FQGNSA. CDR3 length: 14 amino acids. The CDR3 loop reads CASSNLQGGTEAFF. The CDR3 DNA is TGTGCCAGCAGCAACCTACAGGGAGGGACTGAAGCTTTCTTT.

The J gene is TRBJ2-7, the V gene TRBV19; D is possibly TRBD2 (5 bases). This CDR3 region has 15 residues. Germline V lookup: CDR1 LNHDA, CDR2 SQIVND (reference sequence). V lost 3 bases and J 3 bases, leaving 15 bases between the germline ends. DNA of the CDR3: TGTGCCAGTAGTATGGGAGACGCAACTTACTACGAGCAGTACTTC. It yields the protein CASSMGDATYYEQYF.

J is TRBJ1-4 and V is TRBV10-3, with 7 bases that match TRBD1. V lost 4 bases, J lost 8 bases, and 10 bases stayed unmatched. The CDR3 consists of 15 residues. The germline CDR1 and CDR2 sequences are ENHRY and SYGVKD. The CDR3 loop is CAISAIRGSEEKLFF. Here the CDR3 DNA reads TGTGCCATCAGTGCCATCAGGGGGTCGGAGGAAAAACTGTTTTTT.